Listed here are 6 T cell receptor beta chains from one sample, sequenced in a study of T cells in Graves' hyperthyroidism and ophthalmopathy. Regions amplified from RNA transcripts were the TCR beta CDR3 regions. The primer set for the first-round RT-PCR of the TCR CDR3 was HTBI. TCRdb ran MiXCR on the multiplex PCR reads and lists one entry per CDR3 protein. The data contain some 210,000 distinct CDR3 sequences, under 20% of them seen just once; the ten biggest clones take up roughly 50%. The sequenced material came from blood. The receptors derive from a man in his fifties or sixties with Graves' hyperthyroidism.

The rearrangement joins TRBV6-1 to TRBJ1-5; TRBD1 aligns across 9 bases. Germline CDR1 is MNHNS and CDR2 is SASEGT. This CDR3 has 14 amino acids. V shed 6 bases, J shed 3 bases, and the junction held 3 bases outside the gene matches. This CDR3 is CASRGTGYNQPQHF. The CDR3 DNA sequence: TGTGCCAGCAGAGGGACAGGGTACAATCAGCCCCAGCATTTT.

This clonotype was observed many times. The rearrangement uses TRBV6-2 or TRBV6-3 and TRBJ2-7; 7 nucleotides agree with TRBD2. Germline CDR1 is MNHEY and CDR2 is SVGEGT. Germline trimming cut 5 bases from V and 6 bases from J; bases unmatched to any gene: 10. The CDR3 sequence is 14 residues long. The CDR3 here is CASSEPGLSREQYF. DNA of the CDR3: TGTGCCAGCAGTGAGCCGGGACTATCACGCGAGCAGTACTTC.

This clonotype has at least ten counts. The chain carries TRBV30 and TRBJ1-2; D gene uncertain. Deletions cut 5 bases from V and 1 base from J, with 11 bases between. Germline assignment: CDR1 GTSNPN and CDR2 SVGIG (reference sequence). CDR3 length: 13 residues. In nucleotides, the CDR3 is TGTGCCTGGTCGCCGGGTGTTAACTATGGCTACACCTTC. This encodes CAWSPGVNYGYTF.

This clonotype was seen more than once but under ten times. The gene calls are TRBV6-2 or TRBV6-3 and TRBJ2-4, with TRBD2 identical over 16 bases. The trim removed 2 bases at V and 9 bases at J, leaving 4 bases unmatched. This CDR3 spans 16 amino acids. The germline V gene encodes CDR1 MNHEY and CDR2 SVGEGT. The CDR3 here is CASSYPGLAGGSIQYF. The CDR3 DNA reads TGTGCCAGCAGTTACCCGGGACTAGCGGGAGGGAGCATTCAGTACTTC.

In this sample, this clonotype turned up many times. The CDR3 nucleotides are TGTGCCAGCAGCCTCGGACTAGCTAGCACCGGGGAGCTGTTTTTT. Protein: CASSLGLASTGELFF. The V call is TRBV7-9, the J call TRBJ2-2, with 8 bases lining up with TRBD2. CDR1 SEHNR and CDR2 FQNEAQ come from the germline V gene (reference sequence). The CDR3 loop spans 15 amino acids. The V segment lost 5 bases and the J segment 4 bases; nucleotides outside the gene matches: 6.

This clonotype came up many times. The chain couples TRBV30 to TRBJ2-2; D not resolved. Germline V gene sequence: CDR1 GTSNPN, CDR2 SVGIG (reference sequence). The CDR3 contains 12 residues. The ends were cut back, 0 bases at V and 2 bases at J, with 1 base in the middle. CDR3 coding DNA: TGTGCCTGGAGTGTAAACACCGGGGAGCTGTTTTTT. Residues: CAWSVNTGELFF.